The 19 T cell receptor beta chains below come from one sample, sequenced in a study of T cell responses to AZD1222 COVID-19 vaccine. Clones were sequenced by immunoSEQ multiplex PCR, and TCRdb holds only the in-frame ones, with some missing. The sample has about 180,000 clones, around 90% seen once; the top ten hold roughly 1.9%. Sequencing was performed on peripheral blood, taken 28 days after the second AZD1222 dose. Receptor source: an adult who received the AZD1222 COVID-19 vaccine.

V and J are TRBV5-1 and TRBJ1-3, with D perhaps TRBD1 (5 bases). Trimming removed 4 bases at V and 4 bases at J, with 18 bases between. Germline assignment: CDR1 SGHRS and CDR2 YFSETQ. The CDR3 length is 16 residues. The CDR3 is CASSTRQSSAGNTIYF. The CDR3 coding sequence is TGCGCCAGCAGCACCAGACAGTCCTCTGCCGGAAACACCATATATTTT.

The gene calls are TRBV4-3 and TRBJ1-2, with 8 bases lining up with TRBD1. This CDR3 contains 14 residues. V was clipped by 7 bases and J by 2 bases; unmatched bases: 6. Looked up from germline, CDR1 is LGHNA and CDR2 is YSLEER. The CDR3 sequence is CASTAGTGNYGYTF. For the CDR3, the DNA is TGCGCCAGCACCGCCGGGACAGGAAACTATGGCTACACCTTC.

This chain uses TRBV20-1 with TRBJ1-6; possible D gene TRBD1, 6 bases. This CDR3 contains 18 residues. Trimming took off 3 bases at V and 0 bases at J, with 18 bases between the two ends. The germline CDR1 and CDR2 sequences are DFQATT and SNEGSKA (reference sequence). The CDR3 loop is CSASPGTFPSSYNSPLHF. The CDR3 nucleotides read TGCAGTGCTAGTCCCGGGACATTCCCGAGCTCCTATAATTCACCCCTCCACTTT.

The chain links TRBV11-2 to TRBJ2-1; D is uncertain. CDR1 SGHAT and CDR2 FQNNGV come from the germline V gene. Trimming stripped 1 base from V and 10 bases from J, with 5 bases between. This CDR3 has 11 residues. DNA of the CDR3: TGTGCCAGCAGCTTAGCTGGGGAGCAGTTCTTC. It translates to CASSLAGEQFF.

V is TRBV30 and J is TRBJ1-5, with TRBD1 matching 7 bases. The germline V gene encodes CDR1 GTSNPN and CDR2 SVGIG (reference sequence). The CDR3 sequence is 12 residues long. V shed 7 bases, J shed 6 bases, and the junction held 6 bases outside the gene matches. CDR3 loop: CASDRDGQPQHF. Here the CDR3 DNA reads TGTGCCTCTGACAGGGATGGTCAGCCCCAGCATTTT.

In this sample, this clone turned up a few times. The sample holds other DNA sequences that translate to the same CDR3. The chain joins TRBV28 to TRBJ2-7; 7 bases agree with TRBD1. V shed 5 bases and J 4 bases; nucleotides not matched to a gene: 5. The CDR3 covers 13 residues. The germline gives CDR1 MDHEN, CDR2 SYDVKM. CDR3 nucleotides: TGTGCCAGCAGTCCGGGACAGTCATACGAGCAGTACTTC. It yields the protein CASSPGQSYEQYF.

This chain joins TRBV19 and TRBJ1-5, with D perhaps TRBD1 (5 bases). Per the germline V gene, CDR1 is LNHDA and CDR2 is SQIVND (reference sequence). Trimming cost V 0 bases and J 5 bases, with 14 bases left between them. This CDR3 contains 16 residues. CDR3 sequence reads: CASSIDRGRAHQPQHF. The CDR3 nucleotides read TGTGCCAGTAGTATAGATCGGGGCAGGGCCCATCAGCCCCAGCATTTT. The whole variable domain, filled in from reference TRBV19 and TRBJ1-5, reads DGGITQSPKYLFRKEGQNVTLSCEQNLNHDAMYWYRQDPGQGLRLIYYSQIVNDFQKGDIAEGYSVSREKKESFPLTVTSAQKNPTAFYLCASSIDRGRAHQPQHFGDGTRLSIL.

This sequence joins TRBV24-1 and TRBJ2-1, with 15 bases identical to TRBD2. With V trimmed by 4 bases and J by 8 bases, 5 bases remained unmatched. The length of the CDR3 is 16 residues. Germline V gene data show CDR1 as KGHDR and CDR2 as SFDVKD. The CDR3 loop reads CATSDPGLAGGDEQFF. The CDR3 nucleotides read TGTGCCACCAGTGACCCGGGACTAGCGGGAGGCGATGAGCAGTTCTTC.

The rearrangement joins TRBV28 to TRBJ1-3, with no clear D. V shed 6 bases and J shed 0 bases, with 9 bases lying between them. This CDR3 spans 14 amino acids. Germline CDR1 MDHEN, CDR2 SYDVKM. CDR3 in amino acids: CASSPASSGNTIYF. Here the CDR3 DNA reads TGTGCCAGCAGCCCTGCCTCCTCTGGAAACACCATATATTTT.

V and J are TRBV6-5 and TRBJ1-2; 7 bases match TRBD1. Trimming removed 3 bases from V and 4 bases from J; junction bases left unmatched: 8. Germline CDR1 reads MNHEY; CDR2 reads SVGAGI. This CDR3 is 15 amino acids long. The CDR3, as DNA: TGTGCCAGCAGTTATTCCGGGACAGAGATCTATGGCTACACCTTC. Protein product: CASSYSGTEIYGYTF.

The chain recombines TRBV27 with TRBJ1-2; D remains ambiguous. V was pared by 2 bases and J by 8 bases, with 12 bases between. The germline gives CDR1 MNHEY, CDR2 SMNVEV (reference sequence). The CDR3 is made up of 13 amino acids. In DNA, the CDR3 is TGTGCCAGCAGTTTAACTCGGGGAGGAGGCTACACCTTC. It translates to CASSLTRGGGYTF.

The chain joins TRBV2 to TRBJ2-3; TRBD1 is a possible D gene (6 bases). CDR3 size: 14 residues. Germline V gene data show CDR1 as SNHLY and CDR2 as FYNNEI. V lost 5 bases to trimming and J lost 4 bases, with 13 bases between them. DNA of the CDR3: TGTGCCAGCAGTCAGGGGATGGGTCCAGATACGCAGTATTTT. It specifies CASSQGMGPDTQYF.

CDR3 nucleotides: TGTGCCAGCAGTGCTACTACAGGGCACACTGAAGCTTTCTTT. Encoded protein: CASSATTGHTEAFF. The chain combines TRBV2 with TRBJ1-1; maybe TRBD1 (6 bases). CDR1 SNHLY and CDR2 FYNNEI come from the germline V gene. The CDR3 is 14 amino acids. Trimming took off 4 bases at V and 3 bases at J, with 12 bases between the two ends.

This clone showed up just a few times. V usage is TRBV9 and J usage is TRBJ2-3; 12 nucleotides line up with TRBD2. This CDR3 region has 16 residues. Germline CDR1 reads SGDLS; CDR2 reads YYNGEE. Trimming removed 4 bases from V and 4 bases from J; junction bases left unmatched: 7. The CDR3 nucleotides read TGTGCCAGCAGCACCTCTAGCGGGAGGGTGGCAGATACGCAGTATTTT. Protein product: CASSTSSGRVADTQYF.

J is TRBJ2-7 and V is TRBV5-8, with a tentative D call TRBD2 (5 bases). V lost 2 bases to trimming and J lost 3 bases, with 12 bases between them. In germline, CDR1 is SGHTS, CDR2 YDEGEE. The CDR3 is 14 residues long. The CDR3 sequence: CASSFPERYYEQYF. The CDR3 bases are TGTGCCAGCAGCTTCCCGGAGCGGTACTACGAGCAGTACTTC. Full variable domain (rest looked up from reference TRBV5-8 and TRBJ2-7): EAGVTQSPTHLIKTRGQQATLRCSPISGHTSVYWYQQALGLGLQFLLWYDEGEERNRGNFPPRFSGRQFPNYSSELNVNALELEDSALYLCASSFPERYYEQYFGPGTRLTVT.

The genes are TRBV30 and TRBJ1-3; tentatively, D is TRBD1 (5 bases). The CDR3 consists of 15 residues. Between the trimmed V and J ends, which lost 0 bases and 1 base, there was a span of 10 bases. Germline CDR1 reads GTSNPN; CDR2 reads SVGIG (reference sequence). The CDR3, as DNA: TGTGCCTGGAGTGTCTTGGGGCATTCTGGAAACACCATATATTTT. It encodes CAWSVLGHSGNTIYF.

The J gene is TRBJ2-6, the V gene TRBV18; the D gene is possibly TRBD1 (5 bases). The CDR3 has 16 amino acids. V lost 3 bases to trimming and J lost 0 bases, with 9 bases between them. CDR1 is KGHSH, CDR2 LQKENI, per germline. The CDR3 nucleotides are TGTGCCAGCTCACCCGACAGAGACTCTGGGGCCAACGTCCTGACTTTC. It specifies CASSPDRDSGANVLTF. Based on the CDR3 plus reference TRBV18 and TRBJ2-6, the full variable domain is NAGVMQNPRHLVRRRGQEARLRCSPMKGHSHVYWYRQLPEEGLKFMVYLQKENIIDESGMPKERFSAEFPKEGPSILRIQQVVRGDSAAYFCASSPDRDSGANVLTFGAGSRLTVL.

The genes are TRBV27 and TRBJ1-4; a weak D match, TRBD1 (5 bases). The CDR3 contains 14 residues. CDR1 is MNHEY and CDR2 is SMNVEV in the germline V gene (reference sequence). The V end lost 2 bases, the J end lost 5 bases, and 9 bases lay between the germline ends. DNA of the CDR3: TGTGCCAGCAGTTTACAGGGAGGAAATGAAAAACTGTTTTTT. Its protein product is CASSLQGGNEKLFF.

The V and J genes are TRBV5-8 and TRBJ1-5, with D tentatively TRBD1 (6 bases). This CDR3 contains 15 residues. The ends were cut back, 10 bases at V and 1 base at J, with 18 bases in the middle. The germline V gene encodes CDR1 SGHTS and CDR2 YDEGEE. CDR3 residues: CASSPWGASNQPQHF. DNA of the CDR3: TGTGCCTCCAGTCCATGGGGGGCGAGCAATCAGCCCCAGCATTTT.